One sample yielded the 19 T cell receptor beta chains listed below, sequenced in a study of T cell clonality in common variable immunodeficiency. Libraries were prepared by immunoSEQ multiplex PCR; TCRdb keeps only in-frame clonotypes and omits some of them. This repertoire holds more than 55,000 clones, and none appear only once. The specimen was peripheral blood mononuclear cells. The receptors originated from a person between 18 and 75 years old in good health.

This clone was recorded at least ten times. The read ends 3 residues early relative to the CDR3; the germline J gene fills the gap. The chain uses TRBV19 and TRBJ2-3; TRBD1 is a possible D gene (6 bases). Germline-derived CDR1 and CDR2 are LNHDA and SQIVND (reference sequence). Deletions cut 7 bases from V and 6 bases from J, with 20 bases between. The CDR3 contains 15 residues. The CDR3 region is CASTSGDGVVDTQYF. The CDR3 DNA, read in part, is TGTGCCAGTACCTCAGGGGATGGAGTGGTGGATACG.

At least ten counts were recorded for this clone. Coverage ceases 3 residues before the CDR3 finishes, and the germline J gene fills in the end. The V gene is TRBV5-1, the J gene TRBJ2-5; a possible D gene is TRBD1 (6 bases). This CDR3 comprises 15 residues. V was trimmed by 3 bases and J by 5 bases, leaving 17 bases between them. The V gene's germline CDR1 is SGHRS and CDR2 YFSETQ. CDR3 DNA (partial): TGCGCCAGCAGCTCCGGACAGACCCCGGGTGAGACC. Translation gives CASSSGQTPGET. The complete CDR3 reads CASSSGQTPGETQYF.

Many counts were recorded for this clone. The CDR3 extends 3 residues past the end of the read, so its final part is completed from the germline J gene. The V and J genes are TRBV29-1 and TRBJ2-2, with a tentative D call TRBD1 (6 bases). Germline V gives CDR1 SQVTM, CDR2 ANQGSEA. Trimming pared 6 bases from V and 5 bases from J, leaving 13 bases between. This CDR3 spans 13 amino acids. CDR3 bases read: TGCAGCGTCCCCCTGGGGACAACCGGGGAG. Amino acids: CSVPLGTTGE. The whole CDR3 region reads CSVPLGTTGELFF.

This clone was counted ten times or more. The CDR3 end is not reached by the read, which stops 3 residues before it; the germline J gene fills it in. The V and J genes are TRBV5-1 and TRBJ2-1; perhaps TRBD1 as D (7 bases). Germline assignment: CDR1 SGHRS and CDR2 YFSETQ. The CDR3 runs to 14 residues. V was pared by 4 bases and J by 5 bases, with 13 bases between. The sequenced CDR3 bases are TGCGCCAGCAGCCCGGGGGACAGCGACAATGAG. Protein sequence: CASSPGDSDNE. The whole CDR3 protein is CASSPGDSDNEQFF.

To note about this clone: The read ends 3 residues shy of where the CDR3 ends; the end is completed using the germline J gene. The chain employs TRBV19 and TRBJ2-1, with TRBD2 matching over 10 bases. CDR1 is LNHDA and CDR2 is SQIVND in the germline V gene (reference sequence). V was clipped by 5 bases and J by 2 bases; unmatched bases: 6. The CDR3 has 16 residues. The DNA read from the CDR3 is TGTGCCAGTAGTCTGCGAAGCGGGGGGGCCTACAATGAG. It specifies CASSLRSGGAYNE. The whole CDR3 protein reads CASSLRSGGAYNEQFF.

Concerning this clone itself: The read ends 3 residues early relative to the CDR3; the germline J gene fills the gap. This chain uses TRBV11-1 with TRBJ1-2, with TRBD1 identical over 9 bases. The CDR3 has 15 amino acids. Per germline, CDR1 SGHAT and CDR2 FQDESV (reference sequence). J lost 4 bases, V lost 2 bases, and 5 bases had no gene match. CDR3 DNA, as far as it was read: TGTGCCAGCAGCTTACCCGGACAGGGGACCTATGGC. It translates to CASSLPGQGTYG. The whole CDR3 sequence is CASSLPGQGTYGYTF.

In this sample, this clone turned up many times. The read finishes 3 residues shy of the CDR3 end, and the germline J gene is used to complete it. The chain employs TRBV5-6 and TRBJ1-2; TRBD1 is a possible D gene (6 bases). From germline, CDR1 is SGHDT and CDR2 YYEEEE. The CDR3 length is 14 residues. Incomplete CDR3 DNA: TGTGCCAGCAGATCTACCTCAGGGGTTAGCGGC. It is translated as CASRSTSGVSG. The whole CDR3 protein is CASRSTSGVSGYTF. Combining the CDR3 with reference TRBV5-6 and TRBJ1-2 gives the whole variable domain DAGVTQSPTHLIKTRGQQVTLRCSPKSGHDTVSWYQQALGQGPQFIFQYYEEEERQRGNFPDRFSGHQFPNYSSELNVNALLLGDSALYLCASRSTSGVSGYTFGSGTRLTVV.

In its sample, this clone was seen many times. Read coverage stops 3 residues before the CDR3 terminus; the germline J gene supplies the remainder. The rearrangement joins TRBV20-1 to TRBJ2-7; 12 bases agree with TRBD2. The germline V gene encodes CDR1 DFQATT and CDR2 SNEGSKA (reference sequence). The V gene end was trimmed by 0 bases and the J gene end by 6 bases; junction bases not matched to a gene: 9. This CDR3 has 16 residues. The CDR3 bases that were read are TGCAGTGCTAGAGATAGCGGACTAGCGGGACGGGGCGAG. Protein sequence: CSARDSGLAGRGE. In full, the CDR3 is CSARDSGLAGRGEQYF.

In its sample, this clone was seen many times. The observed sequence ends 3 residues before the CDR3 terminus, with the missing tail filled in from the germline J gene. The chain combines TRBV6-1 with TRBJ2-5; the D gene is possibly TRBD1 (6 bases). Deletions cut 1 base from V and 5 bases from J, with 14 bases between. The CDR3 is 15 amino acids. Germline V gives CDR1 MNHNS, CDR2 SASEGT. CDR3 sequence: CASSEGTDLGETQYF. The covered CDR3 bases are TGTGCCAGCAGTGAAGGGACAGATCTGGGGGAGACC.

This clone was seen at least ten times. The read comes to an end 3 residues before the CDR3 does, leaving the germline J gene to fill in the end. The rearrangement links TRBV5-1 to TRBJ2-3; no firm D call. The CDR3 is made up of 11 amino acids. Germline V gene lookup returns CDR1 SGHRS and CDR2 YFSETQ. CDR3 residues: CASSLLETQYF. CDR3 DNA, as far as it was read: TGCGCCAGCAGCTTGTTAGAGACG.

Ten or more counts support this clone. The DNA ends 3 residues before the CDR3 does, and the rest of the CDR3 is filled in from the germline J gene. The rearrangement links TRBV20-1 to TRBJ1-1; D may be TRBD1 (6 bases). The CDR3 covers 14 residues. In germline, CDR1 is DFQATT, CDR2 SNEGSKA (reference sequence). V lost 3 bases and J lost 1, with 12 bases in between. The CDR3 region is CSARKGGGNTEAFF. CDR3 DNA, as far as it was read: TGCAGTGCTAGGAAGGGAGGGGGGAACACTGAA.

This clone was seen a handful of times. The CDR3 extends 3 residues past the end of the read, so its final part is completed from the germline J gene. The chain recombines TRBV7-9 with TRBJ2-4; 8 bases are a match to TRBD1. This CDR3 contains 15 residues. Germline V lookup: CDR1 SEHNR, CDR2 FQNEAQ (reference sequence). The CDR3 loop is CASSQGTGALYGQYF. The part of the CDR3 DNA that was read is TGTGCCAGCTCCCAGGGGACAGGCGCCCTCTATGGT.

This clone has a count of ten or more. Read sequence stops 3 residues before the CDR3 end, and the germline J gene provides the missing end. The chain combines TRBV5-4 with TRBJ2-2, with TRBD2 as a possible D gene (5 bases). The CDR3 is 14 residues long. CDR1 is SGHNT and CDR2 is YYREEE in the germline V gene (reference sequence). The CDR3 sequence: CASSPGIYNEKLFF. The part of the CDR3 DNA that was read is TGTGCCAGCAGCCCGGGGATTTACAATGAAAAG.

Of note for this clone: The read comes to an end 3 residues before the CDR3 does, leaving the germline J gene to fill in the end. The chain is built from TRBV6-2 or TRBV6-3 and TRBJ2-7; 10 nucleotides match TRBD1. The germline V gene encodes CDR1 MNHEY and CDR2 SVGEGT. This CDR3 region has 15 residues. Losses at the gene ends were 6 bases for V and 3 bases for J; bases not matched to a gene: 8. The covered CDR3 bases are TGTGCCAGCAGCCCCGGGACAGGGGAGCTCTACGAG. This gives the protein CASSPGTGELYE. The whole CDR3 is CASSPGTGELYEQYF.

This clone was seen repeatedly, ten times or more. The read finishes 3 residues shy of the CDR3 end, and the germline J gene is used to complete it. The rearrangement uses TRBV5-4 and TRBJ2-3, with D possibly matching TRBD1 (8 bases). This CDR3 has 14 amino acids. CDR1 is SGHNT and CDR2 is YYREEE in the germline V gene (reference sequence). CDR3 bases read: TGTGCCAGCAGCTCATACAGGGGGGGGGAGACG. It specifies CASSSYRGGET. The entire CDR3 protein reads CASSSYRGGETQYF.

This clone was seen ten or more times. Read sequence stops 3 residues before the CDR3 end, and the germline J gene provides the missing end. The rearrangement links TRBV20-1 to TRBJ1-1, with a weak D call TRBD1 (5 bases). V lost 4 bases and J 1 base, leaving 10 bases between the germline ends. Per germline, CDR1 DFQATT and CDR2 SNEGSKA (reference sequence). This CDR3 has 13 amino acids. The sequenced part of the CDR3 DNA is TGCAGTGCTAAGGGGCAGCCGAACACTGAA. Translated: CSAKGQPNTE. From start to end, the CDR3 is CSAKGQPNTEAFF.

This clone was seen a handful of times. The CDR3 goes on 3 residues after the read ends, and that part is filled in from the germline J gene. The chain employs TRBV30 and TRBJ2-4; D may be TRBD2 (7 bases). CDR3 length equals 13 residues. CDR1 GTSNPN and CDR2 SVGIG come from the germline V gene (reference sequence). Incomplete CDR3 DNA: TGTGCCTGGAGGATTAGGGGGGACTATGGT. This sequence encodes CAWRIRGDYG. The full CDR3 is CAWRIRGDYGQYF.

This clone has just a few counts. The CDR3 extends 3 residues past the end of the read, so its final part is completed from the germline J gene. The chain recombines TRBV2 with TRBJ1-2; the D is unclear. CDR1 SNHLY and CDR2 FYNNEI come from the germline V gene. This CDR3 region has 14 residues. This CDR3 reads CASSVLAETYDYTF. The part of the CDR3 DNA that was read is TGTGCCAGCAGTGTGCTAGCGGAGACCTACGAC.

This clone was seen ten or more times. The CDR3 goes on 3 residues after the read ends, and that part is filled in from the germline J gene. V and J are TRBV7-3 and TRBJ1-1; 8 bases agree with TRBD1. V gave up 4 bases and J gave up 5 bases; unmatched junction bases: 9. Germline V gives CDR1 SGHTA, CDR2 FQGTGA. This CDR3 is 15 amino acids long. The CDR3 here is CASSYSTGAGTEAFF. Incomplete CDR3 DNA: TGTGCCAGCAGCTACTCGACAGGGGCAGGAACTGAA.